The rows below give T cell receptor beta chains drawn from one sample of a study of identical twins. TCRdb itself ran the 5' RACE reads through MiXCR, one entry per CDR3 protein. Seen here are 1.5 million to 2 million distinct CDR3 sequences, about 31% observed once, and the top ten hold roughly 0.3%. The sample comprised cord blood. Receptors were obtained from a newborn girl in good health. CDR3s include the opening cysteine and the closing phenylalanine or tryptophan. D genes are given only for firm matches. Clone size is not always given. Where it is, it says once, few, many or a class for expanded clones.

clone size	J gene	D gene	V gene	CDR3 length	CDR3 DNA	CDR3 protein
many	TRBJ2-7	NA	TRBV5-1	13	TGTGCCAGCAGTTTAGATTCCACCTACGAGCAGTACTTC	CASSLDSTYEQYF
NA	TRBJ2-6	NA	TRBV2	15	TGTGCCAGCAGTGCCCTGGGCTCTGGGGCCAACGTCCTGACTTTC	CASSALGSGANVLTF
many	TRBJ2-1	TRBD2	TRBV12-3/TRBV12-4	14	TGCGCCAGCAGCTTGGGACTAGCTTTGAATGAGCAGTTCTTC	CASSLGLALNEQFF
NA	TRBJ2-5	NA	TRBV4-1	17	TGCGCCAGCAGCCCATTGTGGGCGGGACGTGCGCAAGAGACCCAGTACTTC	CASSPLWAGRAQETQYF
NA	TRBJ2-3	TRBD2	TRBV7-2	17	TGTGCCAGCAGCCTCCGGACTAGCGGGGCCCTCACAGATACGCAGTATTTT	CASSLRTSGALTDTQYF
NA	TRBJ2-3	NA	TRBV10-3	13	TGTGCCATTGGGACATTTGGCACAGATACGCAGTATTTT	CAIGTFGTDTQYF
NA	TRBJ2-5	TRBD2	TRBV29-1	17	TGCAGCGTTGGACTAGCGGGGGGGCACCAACTAAGCAATGAGCAGTACTTC	CSVGLAGGHQLSNEQYF
NA	TRBJ1-4	TRBD1	TRBV28	14	TGTGCCAGCAGTTCTCAGGGGGACAGTGAAAAACTGTTTTTT	CASSSQGDSEKLFF
few	TRBJ2-5	NA	TRBV29-1	14	TGCAGCGTTGGACCTCTTCATTTGAGGGAGACCCAGTACTTC	CSVGPLHLRETQYF
few	TRBJ2-1	TRBD2	TRBV4-2	18	TGTGCCAGCAGCCAAGAACCGGCAGCGGGGGGGCGGCACAATGAGCAGTTCTTC	CASSQEPAAGGRHNEQFF
NA	TRBJ1-1	TRBD1	TRBV14	16	TGTGCCAGCAGCCAAATCGCCGGGACAGCGAACACTGAAGCTTTCTTT	CASSQIAGTANTEAFF
NA	TRBJ2-3	NA	TRBV5-1	15	TGCGCCAGCAGCTTGACGGCCATCAAAACGGATACGCAGTATTTT	CASSLTAIKTDTQYF
NA	TRBJ2-5	NA	TRBV20-1	12	TGCAGTGGACCGACGGTCCCGGGGACCCAGTACTTC	CSGPTVPGTQYF
few	TRBJ2-3	TRBD2	TRBV2	16	TGTGCCAGCAGTGATTGGTGGCGGGAGAGCACAGATACGCAGTATTTT	CASSDWWRESTDTQYF
few	TRBJ2-1	TRBD2	TRBV6-6	16	TGTGCCAGCAGTTACTCTAGGACTAGCGGGGGTTATGAGCAGTTCTTC	CASSYSRTSGGYEQFF
NA	TRBJ2-7	TRBD2	TRBV6-4	12	TGTGCCAGCTCGGGACTAGCACGCGAGCAGTACTTC	CASSGLAREQYF
NA	TRBJ1-2	TRBD1	TRBV13	16	TGTGCCAGCAGCTTAGCCCGGACAGGGGTACACTATGGCTACACCTTC	CASSLARTGVHYGYTF